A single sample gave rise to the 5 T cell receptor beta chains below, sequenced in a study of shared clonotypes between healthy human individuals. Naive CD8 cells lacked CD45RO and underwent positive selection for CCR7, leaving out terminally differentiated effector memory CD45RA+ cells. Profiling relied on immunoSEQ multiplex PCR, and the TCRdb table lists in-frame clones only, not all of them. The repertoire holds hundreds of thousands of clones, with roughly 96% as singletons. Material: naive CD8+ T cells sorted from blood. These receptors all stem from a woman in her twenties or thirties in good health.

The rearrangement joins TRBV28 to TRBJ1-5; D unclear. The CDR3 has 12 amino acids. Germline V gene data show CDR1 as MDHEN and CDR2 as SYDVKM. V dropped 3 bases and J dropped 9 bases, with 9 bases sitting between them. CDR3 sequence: CASSLPSRPQHF. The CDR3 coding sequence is TGTGCCAGCAGTTTGCCAAGTAGGCCCCAGCATTTT. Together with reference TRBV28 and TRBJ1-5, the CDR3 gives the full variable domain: DVKVTQSSRYLVKRTGEKVFLECVQDMDHENMFWYRQDPGLGLRLIYFSYDVKMKEKGDIPEGYSVSREKKERFSLILESASTNQTSMYLCASSLPSRPQHFGDGTRLSIL.

This CDR3 reads CASRSPGGARWFF. CDR3 bases: TGTGCCAGCAGGTCACCAGGAGGGGCGAGGTGGTTCTTC. The chain employs TRBV6-1 and TRBJ2-1; weak D call: TRBD2 (6 bases). Per germline, CDR1 MNHNS and CDR2 SASEGT. With 6 bases removed from V and 15 bases from J, the gap between germline ends came to 21 bases. This CDR3 spans 13 amino acids.

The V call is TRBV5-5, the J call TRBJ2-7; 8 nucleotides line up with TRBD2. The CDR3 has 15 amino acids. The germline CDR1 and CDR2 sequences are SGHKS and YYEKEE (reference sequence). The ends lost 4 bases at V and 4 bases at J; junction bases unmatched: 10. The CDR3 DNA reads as TGTGCCAGCAGCCTAGACCGACTAGCGCGTTACGAGCAGTACTTC. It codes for CASSLDRLARYEQYF.

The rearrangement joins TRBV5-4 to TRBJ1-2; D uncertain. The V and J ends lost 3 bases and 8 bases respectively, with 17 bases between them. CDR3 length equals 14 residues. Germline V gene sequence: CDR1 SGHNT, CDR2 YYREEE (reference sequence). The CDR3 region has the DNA TGTGCCAGCAGCTCGTCTATCGACCCTCCAGGCTACACCTTC. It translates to CASSSSIDPPGYTF.

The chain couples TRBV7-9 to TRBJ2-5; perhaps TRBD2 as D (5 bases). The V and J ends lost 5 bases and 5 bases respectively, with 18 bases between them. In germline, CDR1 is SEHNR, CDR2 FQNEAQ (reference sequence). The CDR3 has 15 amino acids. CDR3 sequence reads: CASSIPGSRRETQYF. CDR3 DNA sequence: TGTGCCAGCAGCATTCCGGGGTCTAGGCGGGAGACCCAGTACTTC. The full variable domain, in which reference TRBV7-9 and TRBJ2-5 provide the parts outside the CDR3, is DTGVSQNPRHKITKRGQNVTFRCDPISEHNRLYWYRQTLGQGPEFLTYFQNEAQLEKSRLLSDRFSAERPKGSFSTLEIQRTEQGDSAMYLCASSIPGSRRETQYFGPGTRLLVL.